These T cell receptor beta chains were read from a single sample in a study of blood T cell repertoires in COVID-19. Measured with immunoSEQ multiplex PCR; TCRdb has only the in-frame clones, and not every one. The sample holds about 280,000 clones, 85% seen once. Sequencing was performed on PBMCs or T cells enriched from blood (not recorded which). These receptors were obtained from a woman in her forties or fifties who had recovered from COVID-19. CDR3s include the opening cysteine and the closing phenylalanine or tryptophan. Each record gives: V gene, J gene, CDR3 length, clone size, D gene, CDR3 DNA, CDR3 protein. D genes are given only for firm matches. Some rows have no size entry. The others give once, few or many, or a class for an expanded clone.

TRBV5-1	TRBJ2-7	15	few	TRBD1	TGCGCCAGCAGCTTCGAGGACAGGGGGCTCGACGAGCAGTACTTC	CASSFEDRGLDEQYF
TRBV6-5	TRBJ2-1	13	NA	TRBD2	TGTGCCACCGGACTAGCGAACCACAATGAGCAGTTCTTC	CATGLANHNEQFF
TRBV7-3	TRBJ2-2	17	NA	NA	TGTGCCAGCAGCTTAAACGAGTTGACAGGGAACACCGGGGAGCTGTTTTTT	CASSLNELTGNTGELFF
TRBV12-3/TRBV12-4	TRBJ2-3	12	NA	TRBD2	TGTGCCAGCAGCAGCGGGGGCCATACGCAGTATTTT	CASSSGGHTQYF
TRBV28	TRBJ2-1	14	NA	TRBD2	TGTGCCAGCAGGCTCCCCGGGACTAGTTATGAGCAGTTCTTC	CASRLPGTSYEQFF
TRBV30	TRBJ1-2	13	NA	TRBD1	TGTGCCTGGAGTGCCCAGGGGGACTATGGCTACACCTTC	CAWSAQGDYGYTF
TRBV7-9	TRBJ2-7	16	few	TRBD2	TGTGCCAGCAGCCCCCGGACTAGCGGGAGGGCGAGGGAGCAGTACTTC	CASSPRTSGRAREQYF
TRBV6-5	TRBJ1-4	14	NA	NA	TGTGCCAGCAGTCGAGGGATAGCTAATGAAAAACTGTTTTTT	CASSRGIANEKLFF
TRBV7-2	TRBJ2-2	13	NA	NA	TGTGCCAGCAGCTTGGGAGAAACCGGGGAGCTGTTTTTT	CASSLGETGELFF
TRBV10-2	TRBJ2-3	16	NA	TRBD2	TGCGCCAGCAGGGTGGGACTAGCGGGAATGGCAGATACGCAGTATTTT	CASRVGLAGMADTQYF
TRBV3-1/TRBV3-2	TRBJ2-5	13	NA	NA	TGTGCCAGCAGTCCGACATATCAAGAGACCCAGTACTTC	CASSPTYQETQYF
TRBV19	TRBJ1-5	14	NA	NA	TGTGCCAGTAAGCCCCGGGAGACCCATCAGCCCCAGCATTTT	CASKPRETHQPQHF
TRBV5-1	TRBJ2-1	16	NA	NA	TGCGCCAGCAGGGATCCTTATCGGGTCGCCTACAATGAGCAGTTCTTC	CASRDPYRVAYNEQFF
TRBV18	TRBJ1-4	15	NA	NA	TGTGCCAGCTCACCACAGACAGGTGGGAATGAAAAACTGTTTTTT	CASSPQTGGNEKLFF
TRBV19	TRBJ1-5	14	NA	TRBD1	TGTGCCAGTAGTGGACAGGGCTTCAATCAGCCCCAGCATTTT	CASSGQGFNQPQHF
TRBV9	TRBJ2-3	17	once	TRBD2	TGTGCCAGCAGCGTAGAATTGCCCCTAGCGGGCACAGATACGCAGTATTTT	CASSVELPLAGTDTQYF
TRBV15	TRBJ1-2	15	NA	NA	TGTGCCACCAGCACCGGACGGGGGAGACTATATGGCTACACCTTC	CATSTGRGRLYGYTF
TRBV6-6	TRBJ1-1	15	NA	TRBD1	TGTGCCAGCAGTAAATCCGACAGGGGGTACACTGAAGCTTTCTTT	CASSKSDRGYTEAFF
TRBV3-1/TRBV3-2	TRBJ2-2	15	NA	NA	TGTGCCAGCAGCCAAGATTCCACGAACACCGGGGAGCTGTTTTTT	CASSQDSTNTGELFF
TRBV5-1	TRBJ2-3	14	NA	NA	TGCGCCAGCAGCGGCGGACAGTCGACAGATACGCAGTATTTT	CASSGGQSTDTQYF
TRBV5-8	TRBJ2-5	15	NA	TRBD2	TGTGCCAGCAGCCTAGGACTAGCGGGAGGAGAGACCCAGTACTTC	CASSLGLAGGETQYF
TRBV5-4	TRBJ1-2	15	NA	NA	TGTGCCAGCAGCGCAAACAGGAATGCTAACTATGGCTACACCTTC	CASSANRNANYGYTF
TRBV30	TRBJ1-4	14	NA	NA	TGTGCCTGGAGTGTATCGTTCGCTAATGAAAAACTGTTTTTT	CAWSVSFANEKLFF
TRBV27	TRBJ1-1	16	NA	TRBD1	TGTGCCAGCAGTCCTGGGACAGGGGGCGCGGGCACTGAAGCTTTCTTT	CASSPGTGGAGTEAFF
TRBV5-1	TRBJ1-2	14	NA	TRBD1	TGCGCCAGCAGCTTGCGCCCAGGGGGCTATGGCTACACCTTC	CASSLRPGGYGYTF
TRBV7-9	TRBJ1-1	13	NA	NA	TGTGCCAGCAGCCGCGGACAGAACACTGAAGCTTTCTTT	CASSRGQNTEAFF
TRBV10-2	TRBJ1-6	13	few	NA	TGCGCCAGCAGTGACAGGGTGAATTCACCCCTCCACTTT	CASSDRVNSPLHF
TRBV27	TRBJ2-7	13	NA	NA	TGTGCCAGCAGTGGCGTCTTGGGCAACGAGCAGTACTTC	CASSGVLGNEQYF
TRBV30	TRBJ2-7	12	NA	NA	TGTGCCTGGAGTACCCGCGGATACGAGCAGTACTTC	CAWSTRGYEQYF
TRBV2	TRBJ2-2	15	few	TRBD1	TGTGCCAGCAGTGAAAGCTCAGGGGGTCCCGGGGAGCTGTTTTTT	CASSESSGGPGELFF
TRBV5-4	TRBJ1-2	14	NA	TRBD1	TGTGCCAGCAGCCGACAGGGGGCGCGATATGGCTACACCTTC	CASSRQGARYGYTF
TRBV7-3	TRBJ2-1	15	once	TRBD2	TGTGCCAGCAGCCGGACTAGCGGGGGGGCTAATGAGCAGTTCTTC	CASSRTSGGANEQFF
TRBV7-8	TRBJ2-7	15	NA	TRBD1	TGTGCCAGCAGCTCTCCGGGACAGGAGTCCTACGAGCAGTACTTC	CASSSPGQESYEQYF
TRBV5-1	TRBJ2-5	13	once	NA	TGCGCCAGCAGCGTGGACAGTAAAGAGACCCAGTACTTC	CASSVDSKETQYF